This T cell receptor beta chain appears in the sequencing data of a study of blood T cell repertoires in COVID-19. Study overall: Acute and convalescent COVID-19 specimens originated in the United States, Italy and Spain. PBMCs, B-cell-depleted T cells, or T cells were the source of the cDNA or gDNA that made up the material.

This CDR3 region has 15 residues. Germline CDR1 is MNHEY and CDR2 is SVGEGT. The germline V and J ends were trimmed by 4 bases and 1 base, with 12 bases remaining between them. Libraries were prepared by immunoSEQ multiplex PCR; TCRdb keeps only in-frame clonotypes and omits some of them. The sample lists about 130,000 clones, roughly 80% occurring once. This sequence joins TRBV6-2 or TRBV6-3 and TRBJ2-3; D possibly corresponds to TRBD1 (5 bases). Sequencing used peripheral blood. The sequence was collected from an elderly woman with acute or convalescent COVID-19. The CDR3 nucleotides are TGTGCCAGCAGTTCCCCCAGCAGGGGCACAGATACGCAGTATTTT. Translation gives CASSSPSRGTDTQYF.